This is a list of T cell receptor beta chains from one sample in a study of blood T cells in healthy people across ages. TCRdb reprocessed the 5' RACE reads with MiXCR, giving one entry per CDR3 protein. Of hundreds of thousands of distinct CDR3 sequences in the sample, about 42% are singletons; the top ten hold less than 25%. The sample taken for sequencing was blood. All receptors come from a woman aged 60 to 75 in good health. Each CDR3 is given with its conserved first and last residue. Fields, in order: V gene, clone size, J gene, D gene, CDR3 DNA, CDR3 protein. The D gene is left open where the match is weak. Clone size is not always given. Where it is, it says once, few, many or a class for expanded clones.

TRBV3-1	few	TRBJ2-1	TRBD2	TGTGCCAGCATTACTAGCGGTCTCGATGAGCAGTTCTTC	CASITSGLDEQFF
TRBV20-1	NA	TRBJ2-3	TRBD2	TGCAGTGCTAGCCTAGCGGGGGGAACCTGGAGCACAGATACGCAGTATTTT	CSASLAGGTWSTDTQYF
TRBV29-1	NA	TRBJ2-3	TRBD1	TGCAGCGTTGTGGACAGGGCTTCTACAGATACGCAGTATTTT	CSVVDRASTDTQYF
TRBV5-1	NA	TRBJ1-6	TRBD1	TGCGCCAGCAGCTTGGCGGACAGGGCTAATTCACCCCTCCACTTT	CASSLADRANSPLHF
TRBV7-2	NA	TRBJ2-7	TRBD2	TGTGCCAGCAGCTTATCAATAGCGGGAGCCTACTACGAGCAGTACTTC	CASSLSIAGAYYEQYF
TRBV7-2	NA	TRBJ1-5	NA	TGTGCCAGCAGCTTATCCGGCAGGGATAATCAGCCCCAGCATTTT	CASSLSGRDNQPQHF
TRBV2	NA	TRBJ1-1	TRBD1	TGTGCCAGCAGGGGGGGGGACAGGAACACTGAAGCTTTCTTT	CASRGGDRNTEAFF
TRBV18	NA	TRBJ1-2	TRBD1	TGTACCAGCTCACCACCGCAGGGGGGTATGAGCTACACCTTC	CTSSPPQGGMSYTF
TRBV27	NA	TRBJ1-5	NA	TGTGCCAGCAGTGCACAGGGTGGATCCCAGCATTTT	CASSAQGGSQHF
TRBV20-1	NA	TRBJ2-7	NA	TGCAGTGCTAGCCTACTCCCGGACTATCCCGAGCAGTACTTC	CSASLLPDYPEQYF
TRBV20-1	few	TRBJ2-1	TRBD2	TGCAGTGCTAGAGATGAGGTAGCGGGGGGGCTCGGCTACAATGAGCAGTTCTTC	CSARDEVAGGLGYNEQFF
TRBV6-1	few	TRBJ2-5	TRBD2	TGTGCCAGCAGTGAAGCCGGGGGAGGGCAAGAGACCCAGTACTTC	CASSEAGGGQETQYF
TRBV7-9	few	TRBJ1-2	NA	TGTGCCAGCAGCTCCACGGTGGGGGGCGCAGGCTACACCTTC	CASSSTVGGAGYTF
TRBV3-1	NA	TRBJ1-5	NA	TGTGCCAGCAGCCAAGATGCTGATCAGCCCCAGCATTTT	CASSQDADQPQHF
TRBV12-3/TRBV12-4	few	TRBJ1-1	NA	TGTGCCAGCAGTAACAAGGCTGAAGCTTTCTTT	CASSNKAEAFF
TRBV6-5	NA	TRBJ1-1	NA	TGTGCCAGCATAGGGGGGGCGGGAACTGAAGCTTTCTTT	CASIGGAGTEAFF
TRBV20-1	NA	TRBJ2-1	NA	TGCAGTGCCCCGACAAACAATGAGCAGTTCTTC	CSAPTNNEQFF
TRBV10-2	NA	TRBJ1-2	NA	TGCGCCAGCAGTGACGAGAGACGGATGGGCTATGGCTACACCTTC	CASSDERRMGYGYTF
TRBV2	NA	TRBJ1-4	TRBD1	TGTGCCACGTTGACAGGGACTAATGAAAAACTGTTTTTT	CATLTGTNEKLFF
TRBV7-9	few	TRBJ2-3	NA	TGTGCCAGCAGCACAGTAGCGGCCTCAGATACGCAGTATTTT	CASSTVAASDTQYF
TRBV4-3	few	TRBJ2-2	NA	TGCGCCAGCAGCCAAGATTCGACACTTCACACCGGGGAGCTGTTTTTT	CASSQDSTLHTGELFF
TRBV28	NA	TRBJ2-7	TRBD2	TGTGCCAGCAGCACTTTGGGGCGGGAGGGCGTTCGGTACTTC	CASSTLGREGVRYF
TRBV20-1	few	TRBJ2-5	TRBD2	TGCAGTGCTAGACCTAGCGGGACGAGGGAGACCCAGTACTTC	CSARPSGTRETQYF
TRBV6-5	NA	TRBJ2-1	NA	TGTGCCAGCAGTTCGATAAGATACAATGAGCAGTTCTTC	CASSSIRYNEQFF
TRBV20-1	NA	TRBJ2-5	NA	TGCAGTGCTAGAGATGGGGGGGGCGGGCACGAGACCCAGTACTTC	CSARDGGGGHETQYF
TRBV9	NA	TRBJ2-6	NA	TGTGCCAGCAGCGTAGTGAGTCATGGGGCCAACGTCCTGACTTTC	CASSVVSHGANVLTF
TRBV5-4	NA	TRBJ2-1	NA	TGTGCCAGCAGCTGGAGACTGGCGGGTATAGGCGATGAGCAGTTCTTC	CASSWRLAGIGDEQFF
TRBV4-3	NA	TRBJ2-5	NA	TGCGCCAGCAGCCAAGAAAGGGATCTAGCTGCTGAGCAGTACTTC	CASSQERDLAAEQYF